This is a list of T cell receptor beta chains from one sample in a study of blood T cell repertoires in COVID-19. Produced via immunoSEQ multiplex PCR; TCRdb's table is partial and in-frame only. The top ten hold around 30% of the sample, which has more than 15,000 clones, around 83% seen once. What was sequenced was peripheral blood. The receptors shown here come from a human donor with active COVID-19. The donor label of this sample is uncertain. CDR3s include the opening cysteine and the closing phenylalanine or tryptophan. The order of the fields is J gene, D gene, V gene, clone size, CDR3 DNA, CDR3 protein. The D gene is left open where the match is weak. Expanded clones are given a class, and other clones once, few, many or no size at all.

j_call: TRBJ1-1
d_call: -
v_call: TRBV15
clone_size: -
cdr3_nt: TGTGCCACCAGCGATCTTTTGAGCGGGAACACTGAAGCTTTCTTT
cdr3_aa: CATSDLLSGNTEAFF

j_call: TRBJ1-2
d_call: TRBD1
v_call: TRBV14
clone_size: -
cdr3_nt: TGTGCCAGCAGCCAGAAGACAGGGTCCTATGGCTACACCTTC
cdr3_aa: CASSQKTGSYGYTF

j_call: TRBJ1-5
d_call: -
v_call: TRBV19
clone_size: -
cdr3_nt: TGTGCCAGTAGTAAAGAGTATAGCAATCAGCCCCAGCATTTT
cdr3_aa: CASSKEYSNQPQHF

j_call: TRBJ2-1
d_call: -
v_call: TRBV29-1
clone_size: once
cdr3_nt: TGCAGCGGACGACACCTCAATGAGCAGTTCTTC
cdr3_aa: CSGRHLNEQFF

j_call: TRBJ1-6
d_call: -
v_call: TRBV11-2
clone_size: -
cdr3_nt: TGTGCCAGCAGCTTACGAACTCCTCTGCAGGGTTCACCCCTCCACTTT
cdr3_aa: CASSLRTPLQGSPLHF

j_call: TRBJ1-3
d_call: TRBD1
v_call: TRBV5-1
clone_size: -
cdr3_nt: TGCGCCAGCAGCTTGGCGACAGGGGGAAACACCATATATTTT
cdr3_aa: CASSLATGGNTIYF

j_call: TRBJ2-2
d_call: -
v_call: TRBV7-3
clone_size: -
cdr3_nt: TGTGCCAGCAGCTTAGGGAGGTTCGCAGGCTACACCGGGGAGCTGTTTTTT
cdr3_aa: CASSLGRFAGYTGELFF

j_call: TRBJ2-2
d_call: -
v_call: TRBV2
clone_size: -
cdr3_nt: TGTGCCACCCAAAAAAAAACCGGGGACACCGGGGAGCTGTTTTTT
cdr3_aa: CATQKKTGDTGELFF

j_call: TRBJ1-3
d_call: -
v_call: TRBV5-1
clone_size: -
cdr3_nt: TGCGCCAGCAGCTTGCATTCCCGTGGGCCCAGCAACTCTGGAAACACCATATATTTT
cdr3_aa: CASSLHSRGPSNSGNTIYF

j_call: TRBJ2-1
d_call: TRBD2
v_call: TRBV9
clone_size: -
cdr3_nt: TGTGCCAGCAGCCGGAGCCCAGCGGGGGTAAATGAGCAGTTCTTC
cdr3_aa: CASSRSPAGVNEQFF

j_call: TRBJ2-7
d_call: TRBD2
v_call: TRBV6-5
clone_size: -
cdr3_nt: TGTGCCAGCAGAAACACCGGGACTAGCGGGACCCGGCAGTACTTC
cdr3_aa: CASRNTGTSGTRQYF

j_call: TRBJ2-1
d_call: -
v_call: TRBV21-1
clone_size: -
cdr3_nt: TGTGCGGTAGGGCAGGACAACTACAATGAGCAGTTCTTC
cdr3_aa: CAVGQDNYNEQFF

j_call: TRBJ2-3
d_call: TRBD2
v_call: TRBV9
clone_size: -
cdr3_nt: TGTGCCAGCAGCGTAGCTCCGGGACTAGCGGGAGTAACAGATACGCAGTATTTT
cdr3_aa: CASSVAPGLAGVTDTQYF

j_call: TRBJ2-4
d_call: TRBD2
v_call: TRBV11-3
clone_size: -
cdr3_nt: TGTGCCAGCAGCCCCCCGGGGGGAAGAAAAAACATTCAGTACTTC
cdr3_aa: CASSPPGGRKNIQYF

j_call: TRBJ1-2
d_call: -
v_call: TRBV28
clone_size: -
cdr3_nt: TGTGCCAGCAGTTTAGGAGGGGCGCGCGGCTACACCTTC
cdr3_aa: CASSLGGARGYTF

j_call: TRBJ2-7
d_call: -
v_call: TRBV6-5
clone_size: -
cdr3_nt: TGTGCCAGCAGAAAGGACAACGCGGACGAGCAGTACTTC
cdr3_aa: CASRKDNADEQYF

j_call: TRBJ2-1
d_call: TRBD2
v_call: TRBV13
clone_size: -
cdr3_nt: TGTGCCAGCAGCACGGGACTAGCGGGGGGCACCAGCTCCTACAATGAGCAGTTCTTC
cdr3_aa: CASSTGLAGGTSSYNEQFF

j_call: TRBJ2-3
d_call: TRBD1
v_call: TRBV3-1/TRBV3-2
clone_size: -
cdr3_nt: TGTGCCAGCAACCAGGGGGCCGGTACGCAGTATTTT
cdr3_aa: CASNQGAGTQYF

j_call: TRBJ2-3
d_call: TRBD2
v_call: TRBV10-2
clone_size: -
cdr3_nt: TGCGCCAGCAGTGCTAGCGGGGTAACAGATACGCAGTATTTT
cdr3_aa: CASSASGVTDTQYF

j_call: TRBJ1-2
d_call: TRBD1
v_call: TRBV29-1
clone_size: -
cdr3_nt: TGCAGCGGGGGACAGGGGACCTATGGCTACACCTTC
cdr3_aa: CSGGQGTYGYTF

j_call: TRBJ2-2
d_call: -
v_call: TRBV9
clone_size: -
cdr3_nt: TGTGCCAGCAGCGGGGGAGGAGTAGGGGCCGGGGAGCTGTTTTTT
cdr3_aa: CASSGGGVGAGELFF

j_call: TRBJ2-2
d_call: TRBD2
v_call: TRBV29-1
clone_size: -
cdr3_nt: TGCAGCGGCCGGACTAGCGGGAACACCGGGGAGCTGTTTTTT
cdr3_aa: CSGRTSGNTGELFF